The 17 T cell receptor beta chains reported below all come from one sample, sequenced in a study of blood T cell repertoires in COVID-19. Measured with immunoSEQ multiplex PCR; TCRdb has only the in-frame clones, and not every one. This table holds 200,000 to 250,000 clones, 85% to 90% found once. Sequences were obtained from peripheral blood. Receptor source: a woman in her fifties or sixties with COVID-19, enrolled during active disease.

This clone has just one count. The chain carries TRBV19 and TRBJ2-1, with a possible D match to TRBD2 (7 bases). This CDR3 is 15 amino acids long. Deletions cut 3 bases from V and 6 bases from J, with 15 bases between. Germline V gives CDR1 LNHDA, CDR2 SQIVND (reference sequence). The CDR3 reads CASSMGGGAINEQFF. The CDR3 DNA is TGTGCCAGTAGTATGGGTGGGGGGGCCATCAATGAGCAGTTCTTC.

V usage is TRBV7-9 and J usage is TRBJ1-6, with D perhaps matching TRBD1 (6 bases). Trimming took 5 bases from V and 9 from J, leaving 14 bases between them. The CDR3 is 14 amino acids. The germline V gene encodes CDR1 SEHNR and CDR2 FQNEAQ (reference sequence). The CDR3 DNA sequence: TGTGCCAGCAGCCGCACAGGGTCTCGTTCACCCCTCCACTTT. It encodes CASSRTGSRSPLHF.

The chain has TRBV6-6 and TRBJ2-7, with TRBD1 identical over 8 bases. Germline V CDR1 and CDR2: MNHNY, SVGAGI (reference sequence). After removal of 5 bases from V and 1 base from J, the junction contained 10 bases not matched to a gene. CDR3 size: 16 residues. In DNA form, the CDR3 reads TGTGCCAGCAGTCCACTGGGCCAGGGGGCTTCCTACGAGCAGTACGTC. This translates into CASSPLGQGASYEQYV.

V is TRBV6-1 and J is TRBJ2-7, with TRBD1 as a possible D gene (5 bases). The CDR3 runs 12 residues. Trimming pared 3 bases from V and 4 bases from J, leaving 7 bases between. The germline CDR1 and CDR2 sequences are MNHNS and SASEGT. The CDR3 loop is CASSDQGYEQYF. As DNA, the CDR3 is TGTGCCAGCAGTGATCAGGGATACGAGCAGTACTTC.

This chain joins TRBV5-1 and TRBJ1-1; D call uncertain. CDR1 is SGHRS and CDR2 is YFSETQ in the germline V gene. Deletions cut 5 bases from V and 4 bases from J, with 9 bases between. The length of the CDR3 is 12 residues. The CDR3 reads CASRREGTEAFF. In nucleotides, the CDR3 is TGCGCCAGCAGGAGGGAGGGCACTGAAGCTTTCTTT.

The V gene is TRBV5-1, the J gene TRBJ1-2; 9 positions match TRBD1. This CDR3 has 15 residues. Per germline, CDR1 SGHRS and CDR2 YFSETQ. The V segment lost 4 bases and the J segment 2 bases; nucleotides outside the gene matches: 6. The CDR3 DNA is TGCGCCAGCAGCCTGTATACAGGGGGCAACTATGGCTACACCTTC. It specifies CASSLYTGGNYGYTF.

The chain links TRBV19 to TRBJ1-6; 10 nucleotides align to TRBD1. Germline V gene data show CDR1 as LNHDA and CDR2 as SQIVND (reference sequence). The CDR3 has 16 amino acids. V shed 6 bases and J 8 bases; nucleotides not matched to a gene: 10. The CDR3 nucleotides read TGTGCCAGTAGGAACCGGGACAGGGGTGGGTATTCACCCCTCCACTTT. Translating gives CASRNRDRGGYSPLHF. The full variable domain, completed using reference TRBV19 and TRBJ1-6, is DGGITQSPKYLFRKEGQNVTLSCEQNLNHDAMYWYRQDPGQGLRLIYYSQIVNDFQKGDIAEGYSVSREKKESFPLTVTSAQKNPTAFYLCASRNRDRGGYSPLHFGNGTRLTVT.

The CDR3 DNA reads TGCGCCAGCAGTGGCGGGAATGAGCAGTTCTTC. Its translation is CASSGGNEQFF. V and J are TRBV5-1 and TRBJ2-1, with D possibly TRBD2 on 5 matching bases. Germline V CDR1 and CDR2: SGHRS, YFSETQ. There are 11 residues in the CDR3. Trimming stripped 5 bases from V and 7 bases from J, with 7 bases between. Full variable domain (missing parts from reference TRBV5-1 and TRBJ2-1): KAGVTQTPRYLIKTRGQQVTLSCSPISGHRSVSWYQQTPGQGLQFLFEYFSETQRNKGNFPGRFSGRQFSNSRSEMNVSTLELGDSALYLCASSGGNEQFFGPGTRLTVL.

The J gene is TRBJ1-1, the V gene TRBV19; D call uncertain. This CDR3 has 13 amino acids. V was trimmed by 2 bases and J by 4 bases, leaving 8 bases between them. Germline CDR1 is LNHDA and CDR2 is SQIVND (reference sequence). The chain's CDR3 is CASSIMAGTEAFF. The CDR3 DNA reads TGTGCCAGTAGTATAATGGCGGGCACTGAAGCTTTCTTT. Looking up the rest from reference TRBV19 and TRBJ1-1 gives the full variable domain: DGGITQSPKYLFRKEGQNVTLSCEQNLNHDAMYWYRQDPGQGLRLIYYSQIVNDFQKGDIAEGYSVSREKKESFPLTVTSAQKNPTAFYLCASSIMAGTEAFFGQGTRLTVV.

The V gene is TRBV7-6, the J gene TRBJ2-3, with TRBD2 as a possible D gene (7 bases). Trimming took off 2 bases at V and 3 bases at J, with 12 bases between the two ends. Looked up from germline, CDR1 is SGHVS and CDR2 is FNYEAQ. The CDR3 covers 15 residues. CDR3 in amino acids: CASSLWGGSTDTQYF. For the CDR3, the DNA is TGTGCCAGCAGCTTATGGGGGGGCTCAACAGATACGCAGTATTTT.

The CDR3 nucleotides read TGTGCCACCAGTGATCTACAGGGGGTTGGCTATGGCTACACCTTC. Residues: CATSDLQGVGYGYTF. V gene TRBV24-1 combines with J gene TRBJ1-2, with TRBD1 matching over 8 bases. After removal of 3 bases from V and 4 bases from J, the junction contained 6 bases not matched to a gene. Germline assignment: CDR1 KGHDR and CDR2 SFDVKD. The CDR3 contains 15 residues.

This clone has only a few counts. The chain employs TRBV6-1 and TRBJ1-4; TRBD1 aligns across 8 bases. Per germline, CDR1 MNHNS and CDR2 SASEGT. The CDR3 length is 15 residues. V shed 2 bases, J shed 8 bases, and the junction held 7 bases outside the gene matches. The CDR3 coding sequence is TGTGCCAGCAGTGAACGAACAGGGGGTTCGGAAAAACTGTTTTTT. It encodes CASSERTGGSEKLFF.

The chain has TRBV5-4 and TRBJ2-3; D gene ambiguous. CDR1 SGHNT and CDR2 YYREEE come from the germline V gene (reference sequence). This CDR3 has 15 amino acids. V lost 1 base and J lost 0, with 9 bases in between. The CDR3 region has the DNA TGTGCCAGCAGCTTGAACAGTTATAGCACAGATACGCAGTATTTT. Its translation: CASSLNSYSTDTQYF.

The chain joins TRBV4-2 to TRBJ2-7; a weak D match, TRBD1 (6 bases). There are 15 residues in the CDR3. Trimming took off 4 bases at V and 3 bases at J, with 16 bases between the two ends. Looked up from germline, CDR1 is LGHNA and CDR2 is YNFKEQ. The DNA for the CDR3 is TGTGCCAGCAGCCCTTTCATAGGGGGAAACTACGAGCAGTACTTC. The encoded protein is CASSPFIGGNYEQYF.

DNA for the CDR3: TGTGCCAGCAGCTCCAGGGGGAGGACAGATGAAAAACTGTTTTTT. Residues: CASSSRGRTDEKLFF. V is TRBV5-8 and J is TRBJ1-4, with 7 bases fitting TRBD1. This CDR3 is 15 amino acids long. Germline values: CDR1 SGHTS, CDR2 YDEGEE. The trim removed 3 bases at V and 6 bases at J, leaving 8 bases unmatched.

The J gene is TRBJ1-3, the V gene TRBV11-2, with D tentatively TRBD1 (6 bases). V was clipped by 5 bases and J by 2 bases, with 13 bases between them. The length of the CDR3 is 15 residues. In germline, CDR1 is SGHAT, CDR2 FQNNGV. The CDR3 protein is CASSTGQRPGNTIYF. CDR3 sequence (DNA): TGTGCCAGCAGCACTGGACAGCGCCCTGGAAACACCATATATTTT. The full variable domain, its missing parts supplied by reference TRBV11-2 and TRBJ1-3, is EAGVAQSPRYKIIEKRQSVAFWCNPISGHATLYWYQQILGQGPKLLIQFQNNGVVDDSQLPKDRFSAERLKGVDSTLKIQPAKLEDSAVYLCASSTGQRPGNTIYFGEGSWLTVV.

In DNA, the CDR3 is TGTGCCTGGAGTGTACCCCTAGCGACCGGGGAGCTGTTTTTT. This translates into CAWSVPLATGELFF. This chain uses TRBV30 with TRBJ2-2; possible D gene TRBD2, 6 bases. Deletions cut 0 bases from V and 5 bases from J, with 10 bases between. The CDR3 is made up of 14 amino acids. CDR1 is GTSNPN, CDR2 SVGIG, per germline (reference sequence).